This TCR beta chain was found in a study of graft-versus-host responses after intestinal transplantation. About the research overall: Induction using anti-thymocyte globulin, followed by tacrolimus and steroids for 2 to 4 years, was given to all recipients. Study-level findings and limits: Declining HvG levels early post-transplant were linked to peak circulating GvH clone levels. Recipient-marrow GvH clones were detected, some having first appeared in ileum or blood. Allograft clonal ratios (graft-versus-host to host-versus-graft) were high in patients who had graft-donor T cell macrochimerism.

The CDR3 totals 13 residues. V was trimmed by 0 bases and J by 2 bases, leaving 3 bases between them. CDR1 and CDR2 (germline): SGHRS, YFSETQ. To note about this clone: Its antigen remains unidentified.

Sequencing used immunoSEQ multiplex PCR; TCRdb keeps in-frame clones, though not all of them. In the table there are about 86,000 clones, 91% of which are singletons. The V call is TRBV5-1, the J call TRBJ1-5, with D unresolved. This specimen was unstimulated CD8+ T cells sorted from spleen or lymph node cells, taken before intestinal transplant. This clonotype originated in a human donor who received an intestinal transplant. DNA for the CDR3: TGCGCCAGCAGCTTGGCAGGCAATCAGCCCCAGCATTTT. Translation: CASSLAGNQPQHF.